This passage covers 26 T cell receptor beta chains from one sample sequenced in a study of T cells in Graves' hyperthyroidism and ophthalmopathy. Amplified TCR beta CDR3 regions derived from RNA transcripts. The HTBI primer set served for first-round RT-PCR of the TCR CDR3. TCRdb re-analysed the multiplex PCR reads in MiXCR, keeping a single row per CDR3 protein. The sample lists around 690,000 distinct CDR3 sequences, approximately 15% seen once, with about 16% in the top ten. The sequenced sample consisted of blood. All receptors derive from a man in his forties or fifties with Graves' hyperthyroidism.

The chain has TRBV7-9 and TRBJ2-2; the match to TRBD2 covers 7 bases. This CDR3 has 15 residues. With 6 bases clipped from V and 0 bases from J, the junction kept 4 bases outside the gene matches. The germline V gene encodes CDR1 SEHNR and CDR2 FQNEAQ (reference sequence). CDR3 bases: TGTGCCAGCAGGCCTAGCGGCTCGAACACCGGGGAGCTGTTTTTT. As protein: CASRPSGSNTGELFF.

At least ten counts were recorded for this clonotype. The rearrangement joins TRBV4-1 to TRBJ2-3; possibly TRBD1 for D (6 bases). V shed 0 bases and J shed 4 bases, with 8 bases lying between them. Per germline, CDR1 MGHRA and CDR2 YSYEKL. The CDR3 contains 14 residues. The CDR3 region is CASSQDRGSDTQYF. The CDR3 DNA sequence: TGCGCCAGCAGCCAAGACAGGGGATCAGATACGCAGTATTTT.

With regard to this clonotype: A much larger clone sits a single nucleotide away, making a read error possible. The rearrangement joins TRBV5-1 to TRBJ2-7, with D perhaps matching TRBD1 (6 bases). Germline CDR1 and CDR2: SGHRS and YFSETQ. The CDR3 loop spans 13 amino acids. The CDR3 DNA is TGCGCCAGCAGCTTCGGGACAAACTACGAGCACTACTTC. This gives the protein CASSFGTNYEHYF.

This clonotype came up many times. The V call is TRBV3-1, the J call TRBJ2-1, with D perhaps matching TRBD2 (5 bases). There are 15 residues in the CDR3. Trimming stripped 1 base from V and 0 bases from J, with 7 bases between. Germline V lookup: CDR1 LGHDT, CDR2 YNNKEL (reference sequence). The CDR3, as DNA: TGTGCCAGCAGCCAAGCCGGGGTCTCCTACAATGAGCAGTTCTTC. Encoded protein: CASSQAGVSYNEQFF.

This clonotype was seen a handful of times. CDR3: CASTRLGTGNTQYF. In DNA form, the CDR3 reads TGTGCCAGCACCCGATTGGGGACTGGGAATACGCAGTATTTT. The chain uses TRBV27 and TRBJ2-3, with TRBD2 as a possible D gene (6 bases). V gave up 7 bases and J gave up 7 bases, with 18 bases separating them. The CDR3 covers 14 residues. Germline V gene sequence: CDR1 MNHEY, CDR2 SMNVEV (reference sequence).

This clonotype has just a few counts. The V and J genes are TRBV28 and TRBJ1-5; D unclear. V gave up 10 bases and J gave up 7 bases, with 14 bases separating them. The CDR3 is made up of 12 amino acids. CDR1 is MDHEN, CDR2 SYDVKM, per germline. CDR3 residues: CAISARRQPQHF. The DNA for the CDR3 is TGTGCCATCTCAGCCAGGAGGCAGCCCCAGCATTTT.

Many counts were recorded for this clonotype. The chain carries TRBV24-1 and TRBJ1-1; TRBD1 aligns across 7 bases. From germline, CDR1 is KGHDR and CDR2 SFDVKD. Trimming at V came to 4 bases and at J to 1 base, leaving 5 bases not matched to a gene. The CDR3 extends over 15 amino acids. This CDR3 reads CATSETTGENTEAFF. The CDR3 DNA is TGTGCCACCAGTGAGACTACAGGGGAGAACACTGAAGCTTTCTTT.

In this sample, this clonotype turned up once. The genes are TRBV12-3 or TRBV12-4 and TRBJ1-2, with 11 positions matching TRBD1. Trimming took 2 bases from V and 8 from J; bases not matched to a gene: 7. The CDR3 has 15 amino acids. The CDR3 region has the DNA TGTGCCAGCAGTTTATTACGGACAGGGGGCAGCGGCTACACCTTC. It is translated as CASSLLRTGGSGYTF.

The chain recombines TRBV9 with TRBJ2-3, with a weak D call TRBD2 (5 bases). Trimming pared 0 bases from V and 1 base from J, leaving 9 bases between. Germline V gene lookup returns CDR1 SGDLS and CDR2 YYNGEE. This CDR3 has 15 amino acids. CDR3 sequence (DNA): TGTGCCAGCAGCGTAGGGGAGAGTGGCACAGATACGCAGTATTTT. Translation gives CASSVGESGTDTQYF.

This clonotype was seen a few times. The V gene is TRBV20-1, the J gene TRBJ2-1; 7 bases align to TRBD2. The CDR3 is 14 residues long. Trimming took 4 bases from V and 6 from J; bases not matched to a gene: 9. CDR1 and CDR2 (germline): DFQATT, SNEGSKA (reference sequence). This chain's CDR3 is CSATSGGRGNEQFF. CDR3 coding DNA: TGCAGTGCTACATCGGGAGGCCGGGGCAATGAGCAGTTCTTC.

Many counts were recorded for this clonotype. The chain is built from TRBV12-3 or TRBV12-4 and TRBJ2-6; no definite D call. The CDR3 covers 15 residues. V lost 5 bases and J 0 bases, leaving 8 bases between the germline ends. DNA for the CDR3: TGTGCCAGCAGTCTTACCTACTCTGGGGCCAACGTCCTGACTTTC. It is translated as CASSLTYSGANVLTF.

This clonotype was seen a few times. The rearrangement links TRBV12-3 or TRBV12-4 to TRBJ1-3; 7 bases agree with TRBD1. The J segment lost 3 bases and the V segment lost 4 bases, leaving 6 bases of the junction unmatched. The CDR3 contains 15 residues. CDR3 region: CASSSTGLNGNTIYF. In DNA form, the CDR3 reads TGTGCCAGCAGTTCGACAGGGCTAAATGGAAACACCATATATTTT.

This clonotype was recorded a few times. CDR3 in DNA: TGTGCCAGCAGCGACATTCCACTTGGCGTGTACGAGCAGTACTTC. Encoded protein: CASSDIPLGVYEQYF. V gene TRBV11-2 combines with J gene TRBJ2-7; D uncertain. Germline loops: CDR1 SGHAT, CDR2 FQNNGV. Trimming cost V 5 bases and J 4 bases, with 18 bases left between them. This CDR3 has 15 amino acids.

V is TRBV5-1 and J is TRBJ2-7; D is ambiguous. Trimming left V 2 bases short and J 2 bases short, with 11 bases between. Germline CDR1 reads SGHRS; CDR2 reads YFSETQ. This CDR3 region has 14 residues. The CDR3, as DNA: TGCGCCAGCAGCTTTTTGGCCAGAACCTACGAGCAGTACTTC. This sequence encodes CASSFLARTYEQYF.

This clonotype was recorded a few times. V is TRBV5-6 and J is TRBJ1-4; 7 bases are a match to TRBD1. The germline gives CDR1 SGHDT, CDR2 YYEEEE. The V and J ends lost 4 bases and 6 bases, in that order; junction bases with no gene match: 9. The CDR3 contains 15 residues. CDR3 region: CASSPITGTDEKLFF. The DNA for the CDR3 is TGTGCCAGCAGCCCGATCACCGGGACAGATGAAAAACTGTTTTTT.

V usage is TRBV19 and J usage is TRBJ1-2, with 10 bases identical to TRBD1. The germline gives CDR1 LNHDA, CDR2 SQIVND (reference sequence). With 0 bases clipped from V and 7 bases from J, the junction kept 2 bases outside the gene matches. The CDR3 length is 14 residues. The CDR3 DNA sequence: TGTGCCAGTAGTATAGATCGGGACAGGGGTGGCTACACCTTC. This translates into CASSIDRDRGGYTF.

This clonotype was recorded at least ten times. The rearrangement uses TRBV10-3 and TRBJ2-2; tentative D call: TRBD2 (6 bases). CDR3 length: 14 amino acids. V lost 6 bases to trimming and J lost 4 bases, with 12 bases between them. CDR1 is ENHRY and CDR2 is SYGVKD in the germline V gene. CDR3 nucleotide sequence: TGTGCCATCAGAAAAGACGGGGGCACCGGGGAGCTGTTTTTT. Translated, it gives CAIRKDGGTGELFF.

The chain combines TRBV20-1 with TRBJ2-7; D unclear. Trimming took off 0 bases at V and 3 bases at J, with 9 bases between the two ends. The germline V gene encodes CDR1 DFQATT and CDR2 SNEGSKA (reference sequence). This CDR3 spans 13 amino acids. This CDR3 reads CSARDRWGYEQYF. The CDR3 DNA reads TGCAGTGCTAGAGATCGTTGGGGCTACGAGCAGTACTTC.

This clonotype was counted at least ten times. The CDR3 sequence is CANSGASYNEQFF. As DNA, the CDR3 is TGTGCCAACAGCGGGGCCTCCTACAATGAGCAGTTCTTC. The V gene is TRBV2, the J gene TRBJ2-1, with 7 bases matching TRBD2. Per germline, CDR1 SNHLY and CDR2 FYNNEI. V shed 10 bases and J 0 bases; nucleotides not matched to a gene: 3. There are 13 residues in the CDR3. Filled out from reference TRBV2 and TRBJ2-1, the complete variable domain reads EPEVTQTPSHQVTQMGQEVILRCVPISNHLYFYWYRQILGQKVEFLVSFYNNEISEKSEIFDDQFSVERPDGSNFTLKIRSTKLEDSAMYFCANSGASYNEQFFGPGTRLTVL.

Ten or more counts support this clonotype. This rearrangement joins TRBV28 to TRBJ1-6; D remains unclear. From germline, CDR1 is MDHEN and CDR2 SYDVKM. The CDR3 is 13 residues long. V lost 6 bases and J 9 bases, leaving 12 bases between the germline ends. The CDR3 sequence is CASSWTAGSPLHF. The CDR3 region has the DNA TGTGCCAGCAGCTGGACGGCGGGTTCACCCCTCCACTTT.

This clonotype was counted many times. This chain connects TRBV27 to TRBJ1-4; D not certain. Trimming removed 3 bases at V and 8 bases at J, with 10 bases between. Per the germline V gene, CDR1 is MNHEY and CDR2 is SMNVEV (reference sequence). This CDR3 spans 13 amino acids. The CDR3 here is CASSLVLGEKLFF. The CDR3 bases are TGTGCCAGCAGTTTGGTACTCGGGGAAAAACTGTTTTTT.

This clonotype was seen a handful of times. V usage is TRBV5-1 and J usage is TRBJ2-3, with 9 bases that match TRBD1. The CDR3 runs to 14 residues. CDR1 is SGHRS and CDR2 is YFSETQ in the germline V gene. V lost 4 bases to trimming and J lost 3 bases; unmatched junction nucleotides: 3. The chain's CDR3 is CASSGTGPTDTQYF. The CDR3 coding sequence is TGCGCCAGCAGCGGGACAGGGCCGACAGATACGCAGTATTTT.

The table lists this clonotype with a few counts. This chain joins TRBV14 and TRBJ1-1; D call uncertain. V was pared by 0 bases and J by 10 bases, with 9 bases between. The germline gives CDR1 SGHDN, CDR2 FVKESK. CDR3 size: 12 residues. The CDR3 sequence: CASSQEDGGAFF. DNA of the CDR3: TGTGCCAGCAGCCAAGAGGACGGCGGAGCTTTCTTT.

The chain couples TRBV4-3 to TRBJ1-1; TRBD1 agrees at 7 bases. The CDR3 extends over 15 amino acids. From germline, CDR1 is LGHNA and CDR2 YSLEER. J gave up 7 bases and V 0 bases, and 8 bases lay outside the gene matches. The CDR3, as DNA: TGCGCCAGCAGCCAAGATGGGGGAGGGGACAGTGAAGCTTTCTTT. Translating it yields CASSQDGGGDSEAFF.

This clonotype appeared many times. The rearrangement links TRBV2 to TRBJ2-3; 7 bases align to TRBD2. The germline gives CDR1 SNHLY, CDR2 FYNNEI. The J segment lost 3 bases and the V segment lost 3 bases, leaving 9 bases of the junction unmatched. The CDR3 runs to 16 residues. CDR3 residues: CASSEEREVVTDTQYF. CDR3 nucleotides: TGTGCCAGCAGTGAGGAACGGGAGGTGGTTACAGATACGCAGTATTTT.

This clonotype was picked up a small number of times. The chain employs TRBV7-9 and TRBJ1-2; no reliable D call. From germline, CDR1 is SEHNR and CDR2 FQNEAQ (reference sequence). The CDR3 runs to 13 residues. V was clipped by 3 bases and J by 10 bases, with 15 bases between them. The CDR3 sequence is CASSFGSAAFYTF. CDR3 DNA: TGTGCCAGCAGCTTCGGTAGCGCAGCCTTCTACACCTTC. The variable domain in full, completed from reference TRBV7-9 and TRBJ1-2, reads DTGVSQNPRHKITKRGQNVTFRCDPISEHNRLYWYRQTLGQGPEFLTYFQNEAQLEKSRLLSDRFSAERPKGSFSTLEIQRTEQGDSAMYLCASSFGSAAFYTFGSGTRLTVV.